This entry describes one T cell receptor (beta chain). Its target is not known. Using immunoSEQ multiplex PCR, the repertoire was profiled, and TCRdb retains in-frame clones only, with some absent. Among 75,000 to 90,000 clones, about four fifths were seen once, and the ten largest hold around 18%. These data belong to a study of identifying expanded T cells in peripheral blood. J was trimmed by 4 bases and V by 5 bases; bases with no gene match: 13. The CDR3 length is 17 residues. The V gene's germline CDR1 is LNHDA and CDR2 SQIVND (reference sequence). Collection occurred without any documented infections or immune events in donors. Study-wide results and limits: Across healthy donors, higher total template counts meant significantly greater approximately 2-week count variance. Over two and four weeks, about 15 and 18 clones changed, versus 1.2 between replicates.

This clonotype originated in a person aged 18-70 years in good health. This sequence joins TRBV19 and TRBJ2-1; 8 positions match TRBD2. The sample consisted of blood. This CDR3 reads CASSLLAAEGRYNEQFF. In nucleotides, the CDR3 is TGTGCCAGTAGTCTACTAGCGGCCGAGGGGAGGTACAATGAGCAGTTCTTC.